The T cell receptor beta chain described here comes from a study of prognosis after radiotherapy for stage I lung cancer (dated by TCRdb to the early 2020s). Study-level background: Between early 2018 and 2019, 15 to 20 stage I NSCLC patients were enrolled in Nanjing, China. Stage I lung tumors that were newly diagnosed and primary were found in about 15 patients, while about five patients had oligometastatic NSCLC after surgical resection of the primary tumor. Every patient was deemed medically inoperable, around 11 because of comorbidities and more than five because they refused surgery. Ages in the cohort of 13 men and more than five women ranged from roughly 53 to 84 years, with a median of 74. About a dozen patients had adenocarcinoma and seven had squamous cell carcinoma as the tumor histology. Using image-guided IMRT or VMAT, SBRT was delivered in 3 to 5 fractions at a biologically effective dose of at least 100 Gy. SBRT was not combined with any concurrent therapy in any patient. Distant metastases were developed by four of the 19 patients after SBRT, at a median of around seven months, whereas no significant progression was observed in the other 15 patients. Peripheral blood TCR beta repertoires were profiled in stage I NSCLC patients before and after stereotactic body radiotherapy, and the repertoires were related to distant failure. The study took one blood sample before SBRT and one after SBRT from each of around 20 patients and sequenced all 38 samples.

The research as a whole found: None of the reported P values were adjusted for multiple comparisons. Whether the expanded TCR clones were tumor-specific was not determined. Post-SBRT Shannon entropy and its change from baseline were lower in patients who developed distant metastases; baseline Shannon entropy was not associated with metastases. A decrease in unique TCR clone counts was observed after SBRT (median around 9,800 before versus some 6,900 after; Wilcoxon paired P=0.011). Limitations of the study included a small cohort and short follow-up, and the study findings need independent validation. TRBV and TRBJ usage frequencies reportedly varied with metastasis status, involving two V genes at baseline and several V and two J genes after SBRT.

This clonotype was seen at least ten times. The clone's antigen remains unknown. Per-nucleotide qualities are absent, and no much larger clonotype sits a single base away. A history of other malignancies or of prior chemotherapy or radiotherapy was absent in all patients, and node-negative disease was shown on CT and PET/CT in all patients. At each of two time points, around 6.1 milliliters of peripheral venous blood were collected into EDTA tubes. PBMCs were isolated by Ficoll-Paque Plus density-gradient centrifugation. Right after collection, samples were kept at -80 degrees C until analysis. Two rounds of multiplex PCR were used to amplify the TCR beta CDR3 region from genomic DNA. In the first round of PCR, primers specific to each TRBV and TRBJ gene were used, and the primer sequences are filed in Chinese patent CN105087789A. Universal primers were used in the second PCR round. The Roche High Pure PCR Template Preparation Kit was used to extract genomic DNA from frozen PBMCs. Libraries were sequenced paired-end with 151 bp reads on an Illumina HiSeq 3000. The study's processing was this. Raw reads lacking the multiplex PCR primer sequences were removed with CutAdapt. High-quality paired reads were merged into contigs with PEAR. MiXCR assigned TRB V, D and J gene segments to each contig by aligning to reference sequences. To remove sequencing errors, CDR3 sequences were clustered according to base quality and sequence similarity. Diversity was calculated as Shannon entropy divided by the natural log of the number of productive TCR sequences. Clonality was computed as one minus the ratio of Shannon entropy to the natural log of the number of unique clonotypes. Using the Youden index from ROC curves, the researchers picked the repertoire-metric cut-offs for progression-free survival, and all analyses were carried out in R 3.5.3. The public reads were run again by TCRdb, first through fastp at Q25 and then through MiXCR, and only productive beta chains were kept. For every CDR3 protein sequence, its rows merge into one entry that carries the most common genes and DNA. The V and J calls come from TCRdb's annotation, not from the publication. The sample includes fewer than 40,000 distinct CDR3 sequences, with 30% to 35% observed a single time. The ten largest clones represent 27% of the sample.

The germline V gene yields LGHNA for CDR1 and YNFKEQ for CDR2. The trim is 1 base for V and 1 base for J, with a gap of 7 bases between the germline ends. The CDR3 runs 15 amino acids, cysteine and phenylalanine included. The read is trimmed to its CDR3 DNA, 45 bases read in frame from base 1. This TCR was recovered from a donor aged 50 or older with non-small cell lung cancer. The rearrangement combines TRBV4-2 with TRBJ1-4; TRBD1 is a weak D gene call, 5 bases matching. Sequencing used PBMCs, obtained before or after stereotactic body radiation therapy (not recorded which). Read as DNA, the sequence is TGTGCCAGCAGCCAAGGCGACAGAACTAATGAAAAACTGTTTTTT. It translates to CASSQGDRTNEKLFF.